These T cell receptor beta chains were read from a single sample in a study of sequential checkpoint blockade in melanoma. Clones were sequenced by immunoSEQ multiplex PCR, and TCRdb holds only the in-frame ones, with some missing. The data show several thousand clones, with roughly 23% seen just once and less than 8% held by the top ten. Sample: tumor tissue (inferred from file names), taken from a patient given nivolumab and ipilimumab in sequence. The receptor set was obtained from a human donor with melanoma. Both conserved end residues are part of each CDR3. A D gene is named only where the DNA matches it firmly. Expanded clones are given a class, and other clones once, few, many or no size at all.

>TRBV11-3|.|.|19|TRBJ2-1
CASSRKTRLGYSSYNEQFF
TGTGCCAGCAGCCGGAAGACGCGGCTGGGGTACAGCTCCTACAATGAGCAGTTCTTC
>TRBV29-1|.|TRBD1|14|TRBJ2-1
CSVEAGGVWNEQFF
TGCAGCGTTGAAGCAGGGGGTGTGTGGAATGAGCAGTTCTTC
>TRBV6-8|.|.|13|TRBJ1-5
CASSSGSNQPQHF
TGTGCCAGCAGTTCGGGTAGCAATCAGCCCCAGCATTTT
>TRBV10-2|.|TRBD1|17|TRBJ2-1
CASVRDREGSSYNEQFF
TGCGCCAGCGTCCGGGACAGGGAAGGGAGCTCCTACAATGAGCAGTTCTTC
>TRBV25-1|.|.|13|TRBJ2-7
CASSATSIYEQYF
TGTGCCAGCAGTGCTACTAGCATCTACGAGCAGTACTTC
>TRBV6-8|.|.|17|TRBJ2-1
CASSYPIRLDPYNEQFF
TGTGCCAGCAGTTACCCCATCCGACTAGACCCCTACAATGAGCAGTTCTTC
>TRBV11-3|.|TRBD1|15|TRBJ1-5
CASSPAAGGVQPQHF
TGTGCCAGCAGCCCAGCGGCAGGGGGCGTTCAGCCCCAGCATTTT
>TRBV11-3|medium-sized|TRBD2|15|TRBJ2-5
CASSSGLAGGETQYF
TGTGCCAGCAGCTCGGGACTAGCGGGGGGAGAGACCCAGTACTTC
>TRBV19|.|.|13|TRBJ1-3
CASRSRSGNTIYF
TGTGCCAGTAGATCACGCTCTGGAAACACCATATATTTT
>TRBV5-1|.|TRBD1|16|TRBJ2-3
CASSQGVGASTDTQYF
TGCGCCAGCAGCCAGGGGGTGGGTGCTAGCACAGATACGCAGTATTTT
>TRBV11-3|medium-sized|TRBD1|16|TRBJ1-1
CASSLVLGQGGTEAFF
TGTGCCAGCAGCTTAGTGTTGGGACAGGGGGGCACTGAAGCTTTCTTT
>TRBV11-3|many|.|15|TRBJ2-7
CASSPSTVRVGEQYF
TGTGCCAGCAGCCCATCGACAGTACGCGTGGGCGAGCAGTACTTC
>TRBV11-3|medium-sized|.|14|TRBJ1-3
CASSPGGSGNTIYF
TGTGCCAGCAGCCCAGGAGGGTCTGGAAACACCATATATTTT
>TRBV9|few|TRBD1|15|TRBJ1-2
CASSVAGQTGYGYTF
TGTGCCAGCAGCGTAGCGGGACAGACGGGCTATGGCTACACCTTC
>TRBV11-3|medium-sized|.|14|TRBJ2-5
CASSLGTRVETQYF
TGTGCCAGCAGCCTGGGAACTAGGGTAGAGACCCAGTACTTC
>TRBV11-3|medium-sized|.|14|TRBJ1-1
CASSLGTRRAEAFF
TGTGCCAGCAGCTTGGGTACTCGCAGGGCTGAAGCTTTCTTT
>TRBV29-1|once|TRBD1|16|TRBJ2-3
CSVEFRGKGGTDTQYF
TGCAGCGTTGAGTTCAGGGGGAAGGGAGGCACAGATACGCAGTATTTT
>TRBV30|.|.|13|TRBJ1-5
CAWSPQGNQPQHF
TGTGCCTGGAGTCCGCAGGGGAATCAGCCCCAGCATTTT
>TRBV14|.|.|16|TRBJ1-6
CASSQPGLPLNSPLHF
TGTGCCAGCAGCCAACCGGGCCTCCCGCTTAATTCACCCCTCCACTTT
>TRBV19|once|.|15|TRBJ2-2
CASSTRVGGTGELFF
TGTGCCAGTAGTACTCGGGTAGGCGGCACCGGGGAGCTGTTTTTT
>TRBV11-3|many|.|14|TRBJ2-1
CASSLIGRDNEQFF
TGTGCCAGCAGCTTAATTGGCAGGGACAATGAGCAGTTCTTC
>TRBV11-3|medium-sized|.|14|TRBJ1-1
CASSTEGRHTEAFF
TGTGCCAGCAGCACCGAGGGTCGGCACACTGAAGCTTTCTTT
>TRBV11-3|medium-sized|.|14|TRBJ1-1
CASSLDRVNTEAFF
TGTGCCAGCAGCTTAGACAGGGTGAACACTGAAGCTTTCTTT
>TRBV6-8|.|.|14|TRBJ2-1
CASSTLLAYNEQFF
TGTGCCAGCAGTACGCTCTTGGCCTACAATGAGCAGTTCTTC
>TRBV6-1|few|TRBD1|16|TRBJ2-7
CASSEAWQGAGYEQYF
TGTGCCAGCAGTGAAGCGTGGCAGGGGGCAGGCTACGAGCAGTACTTC
>TRBV11-3|medium-sized|TRBD1|16|TRBJ2-4
CASSWLGTGAKNIQYF
TGTGCCAGCAGCTGGTTGGGGACAGGGGCCAAAAACATTCAGTACTTC
>TRBV9|medium-sized|TRBD1|14|TRBJ1-6
CASSGNRGWSPLHF
TGTGCCAGCAGCGGGAACAGGGGGTGGTCACCCCTCCACTTT
>TRBV11-3|many|.|15|TRBJ1-5
CASSTGTGLQRPQHF
TGTGCCAGCAGCACCGGAACAGGGCTTCAACGGCCCCAGCATTTT
>TRBV10-2|.|TRBD1|16|TRBJ1-2
CASRGSRDRGNYGYTF
TGCGCCAGCAGGGGGTCGCGGGACAGGGGGAACTATGGCTACACCTTC
>TRBV11-3|few|.|14|TRBJ2-1
CASSPEVGTNEQFF
TGTGCCAGCAGCCCCGAGGTGGGCACCAATGAGCAGTTCTTC
>TRBV11-3|many|TRBD1|15|TRBJ2-1
CASSFGQGSYNEQFF
TGTGCCAGCAGCTTTGGACAGGGGAGTTACAATGAGCAGTTCTTC
>TRBV5-1|.|.|15|TRBJ1-3
CASSLAGDSGNTIYF
TGCGCCAGCAGCTTGGCAGGAGACTCTGGAAACACCATATATTTT